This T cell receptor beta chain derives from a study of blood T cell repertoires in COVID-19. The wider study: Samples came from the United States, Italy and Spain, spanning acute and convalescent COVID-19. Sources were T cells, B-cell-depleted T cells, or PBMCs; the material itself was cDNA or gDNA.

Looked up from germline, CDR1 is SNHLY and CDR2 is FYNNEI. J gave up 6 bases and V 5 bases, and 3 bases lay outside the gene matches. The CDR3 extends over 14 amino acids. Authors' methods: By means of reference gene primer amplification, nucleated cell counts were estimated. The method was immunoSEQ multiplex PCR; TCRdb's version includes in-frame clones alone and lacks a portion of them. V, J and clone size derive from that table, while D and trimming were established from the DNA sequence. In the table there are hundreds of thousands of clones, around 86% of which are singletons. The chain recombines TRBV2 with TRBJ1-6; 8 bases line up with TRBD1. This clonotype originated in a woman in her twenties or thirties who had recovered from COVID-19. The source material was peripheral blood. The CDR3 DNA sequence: TGTGCCAGCAGTTTGGACAGGGTTAATTCACCCCTCCACTTT. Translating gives CASSLDRVNSPLHF.